The TCR beta chain under discussion was sequenced for a study of T cell changes during pregnancy in multiple sclerosis. Profiled with immunoSEQ multiplex PCR; TCRdb holds only in-frame clones, not every one. The sample holds under 75,000 clones; about 91% are singletons and the top ten take under 3%. This CDR3 region has 13 residues. The specimen comprised peripheral blood, sampled in the first trimester of pregnancy. This chain joins TRBV21-1 and TRBJ2-5; TRBD1, the D gene given by the table, was not confirmed from the DNA. TRBV21-1 is described as a pseudogene. The clonotype comes from a female donor with multiple sclerosis, enrolled in a pregnancy study. The CDR3 coding sequence is TGTGCCAGCACCCAGCCCCGAGCAGGGACCCAGTACTTC. Translated, it gives CASTQPRAGTQYF.